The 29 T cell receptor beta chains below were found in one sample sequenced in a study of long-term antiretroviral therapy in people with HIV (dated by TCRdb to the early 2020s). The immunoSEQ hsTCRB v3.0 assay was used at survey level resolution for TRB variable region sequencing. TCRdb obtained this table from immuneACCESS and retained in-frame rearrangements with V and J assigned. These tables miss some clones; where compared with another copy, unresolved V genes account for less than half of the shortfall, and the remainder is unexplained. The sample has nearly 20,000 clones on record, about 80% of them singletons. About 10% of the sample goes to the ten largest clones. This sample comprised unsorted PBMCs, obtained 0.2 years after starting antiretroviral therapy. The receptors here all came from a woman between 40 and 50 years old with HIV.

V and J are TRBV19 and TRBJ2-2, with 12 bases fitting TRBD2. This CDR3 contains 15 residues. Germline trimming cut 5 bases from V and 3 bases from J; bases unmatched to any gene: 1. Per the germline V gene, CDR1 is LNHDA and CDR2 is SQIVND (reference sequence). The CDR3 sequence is CASSLAGGYTGELFF. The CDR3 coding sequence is TGTGCCAGTAGTCTAGCGGGAGGGTACACCGGGGAGCTGTTTTTT. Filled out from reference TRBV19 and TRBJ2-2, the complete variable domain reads DGGITQSPKYLFRKEGQNVTLSCEQNLNHDAMYWYRQDPGQGLRLIYYSQIVNDFQKGDIAEGYSVSREKKESFPLTVTSAQKNPTAFYLCASSLAGGYTGELFFGEGSRLTVL.

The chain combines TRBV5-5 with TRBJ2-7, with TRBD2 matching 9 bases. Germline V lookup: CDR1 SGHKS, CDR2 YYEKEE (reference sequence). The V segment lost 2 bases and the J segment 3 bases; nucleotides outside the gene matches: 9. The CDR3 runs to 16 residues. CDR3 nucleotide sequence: TGTGCCAGCAGCTTCCTTAGCGGGAGCATCAACTACGAGCAGTACTTC. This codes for CASSFLSGSINYEQYF.

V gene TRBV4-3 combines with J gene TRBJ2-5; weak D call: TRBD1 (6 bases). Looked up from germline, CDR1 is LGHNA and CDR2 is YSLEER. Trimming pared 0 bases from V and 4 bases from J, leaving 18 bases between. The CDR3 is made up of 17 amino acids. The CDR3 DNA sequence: TGCGCCAGCAGCCAAGATCTGTCGGGTCAGGGGCCAGAGACCCAGTACTTC. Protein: CASSQDLSGQGPETQYF.

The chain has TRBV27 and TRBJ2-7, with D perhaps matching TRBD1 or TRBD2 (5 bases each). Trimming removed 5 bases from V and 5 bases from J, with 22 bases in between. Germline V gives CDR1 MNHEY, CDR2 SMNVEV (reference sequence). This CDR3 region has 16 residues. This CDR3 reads CASSALARGGGDEQYF. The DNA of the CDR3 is TGTGCCAGCAGTGCTCTAGCCCGGGGCGGCGGAGACGAGCAGTACTTC.

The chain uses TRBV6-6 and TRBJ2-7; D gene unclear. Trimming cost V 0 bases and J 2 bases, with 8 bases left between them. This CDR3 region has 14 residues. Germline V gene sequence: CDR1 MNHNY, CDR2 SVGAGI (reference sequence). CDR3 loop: CASSYSGPPYEQYF. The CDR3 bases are TGTGCCAGCAGTTACTCGGGCCCTCCCTACGAGCAGTACTTC.

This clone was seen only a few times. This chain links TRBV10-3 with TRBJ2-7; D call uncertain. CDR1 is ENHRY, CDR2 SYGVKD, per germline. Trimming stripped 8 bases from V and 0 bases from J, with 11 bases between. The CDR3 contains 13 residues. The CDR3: CAIQEGSSYEQYF. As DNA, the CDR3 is TGTGCCATCCAGGAAGGAAGCTCCTACGAGCAGTACTTC.

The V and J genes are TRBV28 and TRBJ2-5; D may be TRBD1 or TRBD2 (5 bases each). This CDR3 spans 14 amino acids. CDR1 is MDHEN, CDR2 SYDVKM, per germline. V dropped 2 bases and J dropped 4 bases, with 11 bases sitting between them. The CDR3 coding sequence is TGTGCCAGCAGTTTAACCCTCGGGGCAGAGACCCAGTACTTC. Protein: CASSLTLGAETQYF. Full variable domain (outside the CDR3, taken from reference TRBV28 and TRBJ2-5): DVKVTQSSRYLVKRTGEKVFLECVQDMDHENMFWYRQDPGLGLRLIYFSYDVKMKEKGDIPEGYSVSREKKERFSLILESASTNQTSMYLCASSLTLGAETQYFGPGTRLLVL.

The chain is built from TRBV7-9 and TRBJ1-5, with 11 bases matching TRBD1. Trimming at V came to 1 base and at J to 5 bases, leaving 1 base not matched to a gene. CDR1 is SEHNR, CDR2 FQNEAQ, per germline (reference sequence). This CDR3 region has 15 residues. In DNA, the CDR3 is TGTGCCAGCAGCTTAGGGACAGGGGGCCATCAGCCCCAGCATTTT. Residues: CASSLGTGGHQPQHF.

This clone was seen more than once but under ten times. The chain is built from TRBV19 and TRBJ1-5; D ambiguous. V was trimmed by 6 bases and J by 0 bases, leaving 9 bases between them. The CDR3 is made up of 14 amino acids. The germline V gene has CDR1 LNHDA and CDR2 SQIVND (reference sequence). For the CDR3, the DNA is TGTGCCAGTAGGGAAGGCCTTAGCAATCAGCCCCAGCATTTT. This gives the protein CASREGLSNQPQHF.

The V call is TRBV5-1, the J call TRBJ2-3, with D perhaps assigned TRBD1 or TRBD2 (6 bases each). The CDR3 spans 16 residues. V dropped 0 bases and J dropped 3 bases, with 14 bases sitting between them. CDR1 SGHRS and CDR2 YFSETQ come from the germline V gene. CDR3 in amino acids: CASSLAYRGATDTQYF. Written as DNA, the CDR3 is TGCGCCAGCAGCTTGGCCTATAGGGGGGCTACAGATACGCAGTATTTT.

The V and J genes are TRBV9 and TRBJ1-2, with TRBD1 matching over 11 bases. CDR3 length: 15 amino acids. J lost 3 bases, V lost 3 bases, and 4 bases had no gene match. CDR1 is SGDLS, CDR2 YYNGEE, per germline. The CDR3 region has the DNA TGTGCCAGCAGCGAGGGACAGGGGGTGTACTATGGCTACACCTTC. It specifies CASSEGQGVYYGYTF.

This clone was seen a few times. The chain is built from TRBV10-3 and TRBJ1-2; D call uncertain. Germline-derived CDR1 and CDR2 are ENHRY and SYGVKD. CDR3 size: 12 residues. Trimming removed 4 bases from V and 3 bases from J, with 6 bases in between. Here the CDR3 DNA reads TGTGCCATCAGTGGGACGGACTATGGCTACACCTTC. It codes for CAISGTDYGYTF.

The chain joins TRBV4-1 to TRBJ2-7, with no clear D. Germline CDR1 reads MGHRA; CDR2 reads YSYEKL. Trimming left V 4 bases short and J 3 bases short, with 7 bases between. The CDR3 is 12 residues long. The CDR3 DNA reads TGCGCCAGCAGCCCCAACCACTACGAGCAGTACTTC. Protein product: CASSPNHYEQYF.

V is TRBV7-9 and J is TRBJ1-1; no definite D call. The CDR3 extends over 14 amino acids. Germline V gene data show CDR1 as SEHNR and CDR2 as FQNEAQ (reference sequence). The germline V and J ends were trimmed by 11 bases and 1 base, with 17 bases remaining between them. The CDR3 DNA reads TGTGCCGGCCGGCCCCCCTTATCGAACACTGAAGCTTTCTTT. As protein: CAGRPPLSNTEAFF.

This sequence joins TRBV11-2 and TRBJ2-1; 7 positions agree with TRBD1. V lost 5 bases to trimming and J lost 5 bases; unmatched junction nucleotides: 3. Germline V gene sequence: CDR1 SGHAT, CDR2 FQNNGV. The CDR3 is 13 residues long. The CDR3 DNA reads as TGTGCCAGCAGCCCGACAGGGCACAATGAGCAGTTCTTC. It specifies CASSPTGHNEQFF.

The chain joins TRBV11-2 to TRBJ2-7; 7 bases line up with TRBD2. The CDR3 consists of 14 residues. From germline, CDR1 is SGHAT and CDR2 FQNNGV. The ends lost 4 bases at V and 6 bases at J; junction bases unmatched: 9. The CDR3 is CASSSVLVAGEQYF. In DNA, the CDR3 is TGTGCCAGCAGCTCCGTTTTGGTAGCGGGCGAGCAGTACTTC.

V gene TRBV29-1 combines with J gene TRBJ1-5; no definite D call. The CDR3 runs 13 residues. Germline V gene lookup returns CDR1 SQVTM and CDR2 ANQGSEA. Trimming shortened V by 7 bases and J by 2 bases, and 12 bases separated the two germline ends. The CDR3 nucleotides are TGCAGCGCATCGGATTCGGGCAATCAGCCCCAGCATTTT. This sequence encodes CSASDSGNQPQHF. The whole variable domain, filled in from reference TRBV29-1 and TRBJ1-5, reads SAVISQKPSRDICQRGTSLTIQCQVDSQVTMMFWYRQQPGQSLTLIATANQGSEATYESGFVIDKFPISRPNLTFSTLTVSNMSPEDSSIYLCSASDSGNQPQHFGDGTRLSIL.

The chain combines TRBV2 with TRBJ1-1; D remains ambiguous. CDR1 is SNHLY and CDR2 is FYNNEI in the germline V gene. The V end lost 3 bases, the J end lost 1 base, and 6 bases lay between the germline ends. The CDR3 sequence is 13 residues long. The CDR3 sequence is CASSDGENTEAFF. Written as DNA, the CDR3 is TGTGCCAGCAGTGATGGGGAGAACACTGAAGCTTTCTTT.

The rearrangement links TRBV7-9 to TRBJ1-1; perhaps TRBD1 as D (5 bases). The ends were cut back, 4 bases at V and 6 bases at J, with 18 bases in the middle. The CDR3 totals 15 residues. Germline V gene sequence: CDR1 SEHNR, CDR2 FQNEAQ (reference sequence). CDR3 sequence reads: CASSSGGGVRSEAFF. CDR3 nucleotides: TGTGCCAGCAGCTCGGGGGGAGGGGTCCGGTCTGAAGCTTTCTTT.

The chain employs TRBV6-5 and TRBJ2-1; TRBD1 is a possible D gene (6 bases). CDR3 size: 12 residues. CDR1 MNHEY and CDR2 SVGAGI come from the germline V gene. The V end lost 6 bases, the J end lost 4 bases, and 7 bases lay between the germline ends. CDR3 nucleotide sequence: TGTGCCAGCAGAACAGGGTACAATGAGCAGTTCTTC. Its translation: CASRTGYNEQFF.

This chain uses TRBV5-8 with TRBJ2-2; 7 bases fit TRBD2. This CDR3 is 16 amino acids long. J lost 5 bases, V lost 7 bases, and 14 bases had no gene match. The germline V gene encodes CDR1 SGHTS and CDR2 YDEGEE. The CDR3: CASFRDYTDLTGELFF. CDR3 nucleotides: TGTGCCAGCTTCCGGGACTATACCGATCTGACCGGGGAGCTGTTTTTT.

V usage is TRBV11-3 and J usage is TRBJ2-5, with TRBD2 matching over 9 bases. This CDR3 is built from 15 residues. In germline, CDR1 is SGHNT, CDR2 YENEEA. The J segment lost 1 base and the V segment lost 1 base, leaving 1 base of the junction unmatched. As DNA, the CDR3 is TGTGCCAGCAGCTTAGCAGCGGGAGGCCAAGAGACCCAGTACTTC. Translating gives CASSLAAGGQETQYF.

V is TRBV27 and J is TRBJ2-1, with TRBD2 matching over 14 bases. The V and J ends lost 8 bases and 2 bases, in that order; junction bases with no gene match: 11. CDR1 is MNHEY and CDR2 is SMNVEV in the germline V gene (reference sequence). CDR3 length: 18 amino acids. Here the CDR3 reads CASHPSTSGRDTYNEQFF. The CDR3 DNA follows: TGTGCCAGCCATCCATCGACTAGCGGGAGGGACACCTACAATGAGCAGTTCTTC.

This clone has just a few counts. For the CDR3, the DNA is TGTGCCAGCAGCTCGACACGGAGCTCCTACGAGCAGTACTTC. Translated: CASSSTRSSYEQYF. The chain carries TRBV7-9 and TRBJ2-7; D not certain. CDR3 size: 14 residues. With 4 bases removed from V and 0 bases from J, the gap between germline ends came to 10 bases. Germline V lookup: CDR1 SEHNR, CDR2 FQNEAQ (reference sequence).

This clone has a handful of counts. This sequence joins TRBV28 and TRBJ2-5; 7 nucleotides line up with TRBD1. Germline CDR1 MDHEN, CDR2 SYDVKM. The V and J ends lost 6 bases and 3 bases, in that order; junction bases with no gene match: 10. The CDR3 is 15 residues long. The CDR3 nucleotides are TGTGCCAGCAGGCCCATCACTGGGACAGAAGAGACCCAGTACTTC. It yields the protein CASRPITGTEETQYF.

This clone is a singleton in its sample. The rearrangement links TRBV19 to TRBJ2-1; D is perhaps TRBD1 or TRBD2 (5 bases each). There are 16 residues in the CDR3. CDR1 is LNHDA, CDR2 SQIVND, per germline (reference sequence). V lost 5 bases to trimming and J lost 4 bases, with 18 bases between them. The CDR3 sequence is CASSWGTELTYNEQFF. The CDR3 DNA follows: TGTGCCAGTAGTTGGGGGACGGAGCTAACATACAATGAGCAGTTCTTC. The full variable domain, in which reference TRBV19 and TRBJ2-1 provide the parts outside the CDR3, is DGGITQSPKYLFRKEGQNVTLSCEQNLNHDAMYWYRQDPGQGLRLIYYSQIVNDFQKGDIAEGYSVSREKKESFPLTVTSAQKNPTAFYLCASSWGTELTYNEQFFGPGTRLTVL.

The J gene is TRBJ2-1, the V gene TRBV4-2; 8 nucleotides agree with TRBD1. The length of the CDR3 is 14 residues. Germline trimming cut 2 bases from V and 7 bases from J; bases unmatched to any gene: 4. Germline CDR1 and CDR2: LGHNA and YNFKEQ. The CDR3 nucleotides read TGTGCCAGCAGCCAACTACAGGGGGAAAATGAGCAGTTCTTC. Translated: CASSQLQGENEQFF.

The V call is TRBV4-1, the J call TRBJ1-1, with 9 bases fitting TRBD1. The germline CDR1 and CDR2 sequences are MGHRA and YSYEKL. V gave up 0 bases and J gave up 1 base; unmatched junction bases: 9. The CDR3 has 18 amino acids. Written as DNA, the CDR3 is TGCGCCAGCAGCCAAGATCCTTTCGTGGGACAGGGGAACACTGAAGCTTTCTTT. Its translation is CASSQDPFVGQGNTEAFF.

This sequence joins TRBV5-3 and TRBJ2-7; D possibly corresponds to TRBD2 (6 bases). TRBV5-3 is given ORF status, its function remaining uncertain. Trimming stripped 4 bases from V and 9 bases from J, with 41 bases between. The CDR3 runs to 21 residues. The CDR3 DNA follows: TGTGCCAGAAGCCCTGGGGCCCGACGGGAGAACCCAGGGAGTCCCTACCTCGGGCAGTACTTC. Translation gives CARSPGARRENPGSPYLGQYF.